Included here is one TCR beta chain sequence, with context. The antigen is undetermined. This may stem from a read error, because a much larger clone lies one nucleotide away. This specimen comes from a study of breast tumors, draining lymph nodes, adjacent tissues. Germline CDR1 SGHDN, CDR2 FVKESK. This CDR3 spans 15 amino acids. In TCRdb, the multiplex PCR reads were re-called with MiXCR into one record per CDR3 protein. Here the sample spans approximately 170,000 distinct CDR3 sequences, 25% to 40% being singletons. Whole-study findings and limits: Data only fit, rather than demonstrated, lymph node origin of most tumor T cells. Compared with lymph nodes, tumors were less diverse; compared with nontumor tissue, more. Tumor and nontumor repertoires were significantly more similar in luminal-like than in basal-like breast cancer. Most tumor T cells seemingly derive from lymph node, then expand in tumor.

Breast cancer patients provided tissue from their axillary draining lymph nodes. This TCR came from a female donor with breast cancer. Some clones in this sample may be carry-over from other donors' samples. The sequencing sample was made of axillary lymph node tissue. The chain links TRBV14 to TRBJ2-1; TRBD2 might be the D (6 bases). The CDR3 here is CASSQEGRGADEQSF. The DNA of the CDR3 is TGTGCCAGCAGCCAAGAAGGTCGCGGGGCCGATGAGCAGTCCTTC.